Below are 10 T cell receptor beta chains sequenced from a single sample in a study of cytomegalovirus exposure and HLA in healthy donors. PCR used 60 Vbeta primers and 13 Jbeta primers. Produced via immunoSEQ multiplex PCR; TCRdb's table is partial and in-frame only. In the table there are around 130,000 clones, about 75% of which are singletons. The sample comprised PBMCs. Source of these receptors: a woman between 40 and 50 years old in good health and CMV-seropositive.

The V and J genes are TRBV5-1 and TRBJ2-5; 8 nucleotides agree with TRBD1. The germline gives CDR1 SGHRS, CDR2 YFSETQ. The CDR3 length is 15 residues. V lost 0 bases to trimming and J lost 3 bases; unmatched junction nucleotides: 4. The CDR3 DNA reads TGCGCCAGCAGCTTGGTGCCAGGGGGCAAAGAGACCCAGTACTTC. This codes for CASSLVPGGKETQYF.

The chain employs TRBV9 and TRBJ1-2; no clear D. The CDR3 runs to 12 residues. The V gene's germline CDR1 is SGDLS and CDR2 YYNGEE. Trimming removed 0 bases from V and 4 bases from J, with 4 bases in between. CDR3: CASSVAGYGYTF. The CDR3 nucleotides read TGTGCCAGCAGCGTAGCCGGCTATGGCTACACCTTC.

The chain links TRBV13 to TRBJ1-3, with a tentative D call TRBD1 (5 bases). CDR1 PRHDT and CDR2 FYEKMQ come from the germline V gene (reference sequence). V was clipped by 5 bases and J by 0 bases, with 11 bases between them. The CDR3 is made up of 15 amino acids. CDR3 amino acids: CASSMTAISGNTIYF. The DNA for the CDR3 is TGTGCCAGCAGCATGACAGCGATCTCTGGAAACACCATATATTTT.

This chain connects TRBV4-3 to TRBJ1-1, with 7 bases identical to TRBD1. The ends lost 2 bases at V and 7 bases at J; junction bases unmatched: 4. The V gene's germline CDR1 is LGHNA and CDR2 YSLEER. This CDR3 region has 13 residues. CDR3 amino acids: CASSQNRGGEAFF. CDR3 coding DNA: TGCGCCAGCAGCCAAAACAGGGGTGGTGAAGCTTTCTTT.

The rearrangement joins TRBV5-1 to TRBJ2-4, with D possibly being TRBD1 (5 bases). V was shortened by 0 bases and J by 9 bases, with 10 bases between the two germline ends. Per germline, CDR1 SGHRS and CDR2 YFSETQ. CDR3 length: 13 residues. The CDR3 sequence is CASSLDGAPIQYF. CDR3 nucleotides: TGCGCCAGCAGCTTGGATGGGGCCCCCATTCAGTACTTC. Based on the CDR3 plus reference TRBV5-1 and TRBJ2-4, the full variable domain is KAGVTQTPRYLIKTRGQQVTLSCSPISGHRSVSWYQQTPGQGLQFLFEYFSETQRNKGNFPGRFSGRQFSNSRSEMNVSTLELGDSALYLCASSLDGAPIQYFGAGTRLSVL.

The V and J genes are TRBV11-2 and TRBJ1-5; 7 nucleotides match TRBD1. Germline CDR1 reads SGHAT; CDR2 reads FQNNGV. V dropped 1 base and J dropped 2; count of bases not matched to a gene: 2. This CDR3 is 15 amino acids long. CDR3 sequence (DNA): TGTGCCAGCAGCTTAGGGACAGGAGGCAATCAGCCCCAGCATTTT. This translates into CASSLGTGGNQPQHF.

The J gene is TRBJ2-7, the V gene TRBV30; 7 nucleotides line up with TRBD1. Germline V gives CDR1 GTSNPN, CDR2 SVGIG (reference sequence). V shed 2 bases, J shed 6 bases, and the junction held 16 bases outside the gene matches. The CDR3 totals 16 residues. CDR3 loop: CAWSLAHRGSLGEQYF. DNA of the CDR3: TGTGCCTGGAGTCTTGCTCACAGGGGATCCCTGGGCGAGCAGTACTTC.

The chain links TRBV4-2 to TRBJ2-3; D is perhaps TRBD1 (5 bases). V lost 1 base and J 9 bases, leaving 5 bases between the germline ends. Germline lookup yields CDR1 LGHNA and CDR2 YNFKEQ. The CDR3 loop spans 11 amino acids. The CDR3 loop is CASSQGGTQYF. For the CDR3, the DNA is TGTGCCAGCAGCCAAGGGGGCACGCAGTATTTT.

The chain has TRBV19 and TRBJ2-3; 10 nucleotides line up with TRBD2. CDR1 LNHDA and CDR2 SQIVND come from the germline V gene (reference sequence). The V gene end was trimmed by 3 bases and the J gene end by 1 base; junction bases not matched to a gene: 4. The CDR3 length is 16 residues. The CDR3: CASSIIAGGGTDTQYF. The CDR3 DNA is TGTGCCAGTAGTATCATAGCGGGAGGAGGCACAGATACGCAGTATTTT.

V usage is TRBV5-1 and J usage is TRBJ2-7; D ambiguous. Germline V gives CDR1 SGHRS, CDR2 YFSETQ. V lost 3 bases, J lost 6 bases, and 16 bases lay in between. The CDR3 is 14 residues long. The CDR3 DNA is TGCGCCAGCAGCTGGGCAGAGTTACAAGGCGAGCAGTACTTC. It codes for CASSWAELQGEQYF. The full variable domain, completed using reference TRBV5-1 and TRBJ2-7, is KAGVTQTPRYLIKTRGQQVTLSCSPISGHRSVSWYQQTPGQGLQFLFEYFSETQRNKGNFPGRFSGRQFSNSRSEMNVSTLELGDSALYLCASSWAELQGEQYFGPGTRLTVT.